Sequencing of this TCR beta chain was carried out in a study of cytomegalovirus exposure and HLA in healthy donors. Study-wide findings and caveats: The authors later found HLA-associated TCR beta chains more clonally expanded than equally common others. Some highly shared sequence variants likely arose as a pipeline artifact.

Note on this clone: Its cognate antigen is unknown.

Per germline, CDR1 GTSNPN and CDR2 SVGIG (reference sequence). CDR3 length equals 13 residues. A multiplex PCR was run with 60 Vbeta primers and 13 Jbeta primers. The protocol was immunoSEQ multiplex PCR, while the TCRdb copy is restricted to in-frame clones and leaves out a portion. Of 200,000 to 300,000 clones listed, around 80% are singletons. The V and J genes are TRBV30 and TRBJ2-5; D might be TRBD1 (6 bases). The DNA matches TRBJ2-7 better at its end, which makes the J call doubtful. The sequencing input was PBMCs. This clonotype was sampled from a boy younger than 18 in good health and CMV-seronegative. The CDR3 loop is CAWSVDSLREQYF. The CDR3, as DNA: TGTGCCTGGAGTGTGGACAGCCTACGCGAGCAGTACTTC.